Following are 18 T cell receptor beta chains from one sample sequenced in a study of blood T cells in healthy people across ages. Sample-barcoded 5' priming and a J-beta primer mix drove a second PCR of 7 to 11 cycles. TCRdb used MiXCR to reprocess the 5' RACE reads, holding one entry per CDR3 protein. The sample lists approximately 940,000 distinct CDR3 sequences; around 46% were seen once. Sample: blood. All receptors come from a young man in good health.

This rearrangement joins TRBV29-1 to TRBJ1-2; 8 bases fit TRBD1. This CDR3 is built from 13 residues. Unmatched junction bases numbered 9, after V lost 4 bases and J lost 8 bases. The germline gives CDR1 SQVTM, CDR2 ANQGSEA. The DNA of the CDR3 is TGCAGCGTTGCAGGGGGCAGGTCGAAAGGCTACACCTTC. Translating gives CSVAGGRSKGYTF. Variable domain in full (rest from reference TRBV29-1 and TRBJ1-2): SAVISQKPSRDICQRGTSLTIQCQVDSQVTMMFWYRQQPGQSLTLIATANQGSEATYESGFVIDKFPISRPNLTFSTLTVSNMSPEDSSIYLCSVAGGRSKGYTFGSGTRLTVV.

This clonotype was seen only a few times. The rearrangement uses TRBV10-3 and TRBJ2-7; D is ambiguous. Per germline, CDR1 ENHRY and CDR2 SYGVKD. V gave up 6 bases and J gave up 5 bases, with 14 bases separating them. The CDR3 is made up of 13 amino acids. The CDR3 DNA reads TGTGCCATCAGGGAAGTAGAGTCGCACGAGCAGTACTTC. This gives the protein CAIREVESHEQYF.

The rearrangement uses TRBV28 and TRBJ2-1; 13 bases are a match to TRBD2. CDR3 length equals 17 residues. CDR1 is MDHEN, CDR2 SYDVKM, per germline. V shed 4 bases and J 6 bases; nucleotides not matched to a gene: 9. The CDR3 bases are TGTGCCAGCAGTTCGATACTAGCGGGGGGGTCCGTCAATGAGCAGTTCTTC. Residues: CASSSILAGGSVNEQFF.

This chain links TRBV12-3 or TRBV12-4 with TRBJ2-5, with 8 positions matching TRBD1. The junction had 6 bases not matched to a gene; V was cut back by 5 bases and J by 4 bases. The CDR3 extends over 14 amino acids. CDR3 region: CASSPTGVGETQYF. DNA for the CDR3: TGTGCCAGCAGTCCGACAGGGGTGGGAGAGACCCAGTACTTC.

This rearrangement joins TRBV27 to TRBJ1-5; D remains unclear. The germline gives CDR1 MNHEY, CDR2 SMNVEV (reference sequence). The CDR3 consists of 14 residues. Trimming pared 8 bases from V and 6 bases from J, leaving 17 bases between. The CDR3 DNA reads TGTGCCAGCTCCCTAGGAGGATTGGTTCAGCCCCAGCATTTT. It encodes CASSLGGLVQPQHF.

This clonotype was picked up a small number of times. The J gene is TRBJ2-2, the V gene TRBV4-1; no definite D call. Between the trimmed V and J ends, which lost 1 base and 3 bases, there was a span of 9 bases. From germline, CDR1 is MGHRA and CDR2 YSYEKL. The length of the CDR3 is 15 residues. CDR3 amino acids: CASSQAPQDTGELFF. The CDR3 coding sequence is TGCGCCAGCAGCCAAGCCCCCCAGGACACCGGGGAGCTGTTTTTT.

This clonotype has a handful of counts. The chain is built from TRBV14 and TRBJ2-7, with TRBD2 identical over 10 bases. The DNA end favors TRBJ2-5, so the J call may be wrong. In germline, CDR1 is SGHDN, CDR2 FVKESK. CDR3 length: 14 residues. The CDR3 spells CASSPLTSGETQYF. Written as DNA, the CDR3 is TGTGCCAGCAGCCCACTGACTAGCGGGGAGACCCAGTACTTC.

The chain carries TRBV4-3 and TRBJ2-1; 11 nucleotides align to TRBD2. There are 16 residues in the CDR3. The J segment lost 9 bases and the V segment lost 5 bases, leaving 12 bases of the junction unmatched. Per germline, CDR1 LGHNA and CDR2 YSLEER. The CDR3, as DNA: TGCGCCAGCAGCTTTCGAAGTAGCGGGAGGGTAAGTGAGCAGTTCTTC. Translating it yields CASSFRSSGRVSEQFF.

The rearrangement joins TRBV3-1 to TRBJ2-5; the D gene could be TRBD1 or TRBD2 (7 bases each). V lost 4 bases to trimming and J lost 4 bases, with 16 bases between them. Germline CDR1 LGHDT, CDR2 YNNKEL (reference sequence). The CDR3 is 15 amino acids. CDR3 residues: CASSRAGGVRETQYF. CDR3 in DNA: TGTGCCAGCAGCCGAGCAGGGGGGGTCAGAGAGACCCAGTACTTC.

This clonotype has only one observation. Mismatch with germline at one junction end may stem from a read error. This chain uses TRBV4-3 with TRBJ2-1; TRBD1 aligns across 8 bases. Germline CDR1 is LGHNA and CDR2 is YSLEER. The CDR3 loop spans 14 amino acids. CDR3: CAGSQDQGADEQFF. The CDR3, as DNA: TGCGCCGGCAGCCAAGATCAGGGGGCGGATGAGCAGTTCTTC.

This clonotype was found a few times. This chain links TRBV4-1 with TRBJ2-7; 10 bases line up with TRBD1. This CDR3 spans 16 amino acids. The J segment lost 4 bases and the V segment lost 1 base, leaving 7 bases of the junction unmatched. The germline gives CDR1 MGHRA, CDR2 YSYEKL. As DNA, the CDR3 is TGCGCCAGCAGCCAAGGGGGGCGGGACAGGGGATACGAGCAGTACTTC. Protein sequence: CASSQGGRDRGYEQYF.

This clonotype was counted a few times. The CDR3 DNA reads as TGTGCCAGCAGGGCCCCCATCGGACAGGTGTACACCGGGGAGCTGTTTTTT. Its translation: CASRAPIGQVYTGELFF. J is TRBJ2-2 and V is TRBV7-9, with 7 bases that match TRBD1. CDR3 size: 17 residues. The V segment lost 6 bases and the J segment 3 bases; nucleotides outside the gene matches: 13. Germline V gives CDR1 SEHNR, CDR2 FQNEAQ (reference sequence).

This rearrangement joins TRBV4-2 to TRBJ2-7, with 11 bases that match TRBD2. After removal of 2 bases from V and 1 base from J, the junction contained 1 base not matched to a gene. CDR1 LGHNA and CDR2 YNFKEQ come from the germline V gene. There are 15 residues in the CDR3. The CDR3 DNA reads TGTGCCAGCAGCCAACTAGCGGGAGGTTCCTACGAGCAGTACTTC. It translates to CASSQLAGGSYEQYF.

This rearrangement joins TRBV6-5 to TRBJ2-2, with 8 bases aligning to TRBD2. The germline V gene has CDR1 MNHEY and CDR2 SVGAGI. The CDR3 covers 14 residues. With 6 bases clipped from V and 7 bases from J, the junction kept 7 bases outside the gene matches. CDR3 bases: TGTGCCAGCAGACTGAGCGGGGGTCACGGGGAGCTGTTTTTT. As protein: CASRLSGGHGELFF.

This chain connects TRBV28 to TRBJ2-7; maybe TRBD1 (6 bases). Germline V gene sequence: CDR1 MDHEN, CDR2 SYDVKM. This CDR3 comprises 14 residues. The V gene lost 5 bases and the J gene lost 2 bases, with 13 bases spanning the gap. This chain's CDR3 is CASSRTGQPYEQYF. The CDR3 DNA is TGTGCCAGCAGTCGAACCGGACAGCCCTACGAGCAGTACTTC. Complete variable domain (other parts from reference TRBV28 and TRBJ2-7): DVKVTQSSRYLVKRTGEKVFLECVQDMDHENMFWYRQDPGLGLRLIYFSYDVKMKEKGDIPEGYSVSREKKERFSLILESASTNQTSMYLCASSRTGQPYEQYFGPGTRLTVT.

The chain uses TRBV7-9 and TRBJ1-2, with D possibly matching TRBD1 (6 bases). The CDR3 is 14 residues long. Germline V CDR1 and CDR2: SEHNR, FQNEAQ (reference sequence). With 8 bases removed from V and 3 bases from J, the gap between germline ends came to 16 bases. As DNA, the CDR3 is TGTGCCAGCCGAACCGAGGGGGTCCACTATGGCTACACCTTC. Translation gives CASRTEGVHYGYTF.

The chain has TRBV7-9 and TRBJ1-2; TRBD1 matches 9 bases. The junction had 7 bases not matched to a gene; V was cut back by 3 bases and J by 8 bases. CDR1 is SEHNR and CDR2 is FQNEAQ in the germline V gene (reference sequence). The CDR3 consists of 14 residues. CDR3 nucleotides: TGTGCCAGCAGCTTGTCCGGGACAGGGAAAGGCTACACCTTC. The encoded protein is CASSLSGTGKGYTF.

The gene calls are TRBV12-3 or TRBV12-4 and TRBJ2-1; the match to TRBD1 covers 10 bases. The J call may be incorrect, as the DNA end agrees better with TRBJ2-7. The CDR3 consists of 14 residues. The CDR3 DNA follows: TGTGCCAGCAGCCCTTGGGACAGGGGTAATGAGCAGTACTTC. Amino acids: CASSPWDRGNEQYF.